The rows below give T cell receptor beta chains drawn from one sample of a study of vaccination and CD4 T cells after COVID-19. Their antigens are not known. TCRdb called the PCR reads again in MiXCR, with one record for every CDR3 protein. The sample has nearly 4,500 distinct CDR3 sequences; roughly 65% are singletons. Sequencing was performed on CD4+ T cells from blood, cultured in vitro. These receptors all come from a human donor in good health. Both conserved end residues are trimmed from each CDR3. Size is stated for part of the rows, as once, few or many counts, or as a class when the clone is expanded.

j_call: TRBJ2-2; clone_size: once; v_call: TRBV18; cdr3_aa: ASSPLPQGSGELF
j_call: TRBJ2-1; clone_size: -; v_call: TRBV12-3/TRBV12-4; cdr3_aa: ASSLSGGRNEQF
j_call: TRBJ2-1; clone_size: few; v_call: TRBV20-1; cdr3_aa: SGDRDRGRYEQF
j_call: TRBJ1-2; clone_size: -; v_call: TRBV20-1; cdr3_aa: SARVGQVGGYT
j_call: TRBJ1-3; clone_size: few; v_call: TRBV15; cdr3_aa: ATSRVGRTPRNTIY
j_call: TRBJ1-1; clone_size: few; v_call: TRBV15; cdr3_aa: ATSREEGTTF
j_call: TRBJ2-5; clone_size: -; v_call: TRBV15; cdr3_aa: ATSRSLAPMETQY
j_call: TRBJ2-3; clone_size: few; v_call: TRBV6-1; cdr3_aa: ASSPTSGTQY
j_call: TRBJ1-1; clone_size: few; v_call: TRBV2; cdr3_aa: ASSARGGTGKAF
j_call: TRBJ2-1; clone_size: -; v_call: TRBV20-1; cdr3_aa: SAHPTSNYNEQF
j_call: TRBJ2-7; clone_size: -; v_call: TRBV20-1; cdr3_aa: SARVISGTVAYEQY
j_call: TRBJ2-1; clone_size: -; v_call: TRBV6-1; cdr3_aa: ATKTKRGYNEQF
j_call: TRBJ1-2; clone_size: -; v_call: TRBV10-3; cdr3_aa: AISGEGSGYT
j_call: TRBJ1-2; clone_size: hyperexpanded; v_call: TRBV6-1; cdr3_aa: ASRETGYSVYGYT
j_call: TRBJ2-7; clone_size: -; v_call: TRBV7-9; cdr3_aa: ASSFSGRSDYEQY
j_call: TRBJ2-5; clone_size: few; v_call: TRBV2; cdr3_aa: ASSPWGLAGVRETQY
j_call: TRBJ1-1; clone_size: -; v_call: TRBV7-8; cdr3_aa: ASSLFAAEAF
j_call: TRBJ1-1; clone_size: -; v_call: TRBV29-1; cdr3_aa: SAHQLNTEAF
j_call: TRBJ1-5; clone_size: few; v_call: TRBV19; cdr3_aa: ASSPGAGQPQH
j_call: TRBJ2-3; clone_size: few; v_call: TRBV6-5; cdr3_aa: ASSFIPGQGTDTQY
j_call: TRBJ1-6; clone_size: -; v_call: TRBV5-1; cdr3_aa: ASSLGPGINSPLH
j_call: TRBJ2-3; clone_size: once; v_call: TRBV7-2; cdr3_aa: ASSLASGGYTDTQY
j_call: TRBJ2-7; clone_size: few; v_call: TRBV19; cdr3_aa: ASLSSGRSSYEQY
j_call: TRBJ2-3; clone_size: -; v_call: TRBV20-1; cdr3_aa: SASGGVSDTQY
j_call: TRBJ1-2; clone_size: few; v_call: TRBV20-1; cdr3_aa: SARVATGYGYT
j_call: TRBJ2-1; clone_size: -; v_call: TRBV5-1; cdr3_aa: ASIGLAGSNEQF
j_call: TRBJ1-6; clone_size: few; v_call: TRBV20-1; cdr3_aa: SARPTAASPLH
j_call: TRBJ1-1; clone_size: -; v_call: TRBV12-3/TRBV12-4; cdr3_aa: ASIPGDGTEAF
j_call: TRBJ2-5; clone_size: once; v_call: TRBV7-2; cdr3_aa: ASSVGPGIGFQETQY
j_call: TRBJ2-3; clone_size: -; v_call: TRBV19; cdr3_aa: ASSSAGDGDTQY
j_call: TRBJ2-3; clone_size: -; v_call: TRBV20-1; cdr3_aa: SPKLDTQY
j_call: TRBJ2-3; clone_size: -; v_call: TRBV7-9; cdr3_aa: ASSYRAGYSTDTQY
j_call: TRBJ1-2; clone_size: -; v_call: TRBV20-1; cdr3_aa: SARWGQGNGYT
j_call: TRBJ2-1; clone_size: medium-sized; v_call: TRBV7-2; cdr3_aa: ASSALAGGSSYNEQF
j_call: TRBJ1-2; clone_size: -; v_call: TRBV10-2; cdr3_aa: ASSGLSGELGYT
j_call: TRBJ2-1; clone_size: -; v_call: TRBV20-1; cdr3_aa: SAGDNRATKQF
j_call: TRBJ2-5; clone_size: -; v_call: TRBV7-2; cdr3_aa: ASSLGGSQETQY